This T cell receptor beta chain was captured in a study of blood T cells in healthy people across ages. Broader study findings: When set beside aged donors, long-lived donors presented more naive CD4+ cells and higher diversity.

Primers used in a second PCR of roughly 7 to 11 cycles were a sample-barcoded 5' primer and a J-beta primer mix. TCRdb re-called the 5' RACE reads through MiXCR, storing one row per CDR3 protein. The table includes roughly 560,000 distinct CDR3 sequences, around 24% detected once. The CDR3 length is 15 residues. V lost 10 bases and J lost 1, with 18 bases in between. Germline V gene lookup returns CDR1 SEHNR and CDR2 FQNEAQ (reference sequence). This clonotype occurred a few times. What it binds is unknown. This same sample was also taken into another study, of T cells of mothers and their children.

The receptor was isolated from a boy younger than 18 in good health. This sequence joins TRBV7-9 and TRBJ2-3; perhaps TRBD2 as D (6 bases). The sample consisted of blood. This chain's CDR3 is CATPPYGGGTDTQYF. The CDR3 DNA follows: TGTGCCACCCCACCGTACGGGGGAGGCACAGATACGCAGTATTTT.